The 30 T cell receptor beta chains below come from one sample, sequenced in a study of T cell responses to AZD1222 COVID-19 vaccine. Repertoires were generated with immunoSEQ multiplex PCR, while TCRdb's copy carries only in-frame clones and drops some. The table records about 190,000 clones, approximately 91% of them present only once. The specimen was peripheral blood, collected on day 0 of AZD1222 vaccination. These receptors all come from an adult in good health.

The rearrangement joins TRBV7-8 to TRBJ2-7, with 9 nucleotides matching TRBD2. V shed 3 bases and J 5 bases; nucleotides not matched to a gene: 5. There are 14 residues in the CDR3. CDR1 is SGHVS and CDR2 is FQNEAQ in the germline V gene. Written as DNA, the CDR3 is TGTGCCAGCAGCTTGAGACTAGCGGACCACGAGCAGTACTTC. It translates to CASSLRLADHEQYF.

The table lists this clone with a few counts. V and J are TRBV6-5 and TRBJ2-1; no clear D gene. Germline CDR1 MNHEY, CDR2 SVGAGI. The CDR3 contains 11 residues. The V end lost 10 bases, the J end lost 8 bases, and 12 bases lay between the germline ends. Written as DNA, the CDR3 is TGTGCCACAAACCAAGGCGATGAGCAGTTCTTC. Amino acids: CATNQGDEQFF.

In the case of this clone: This sample includes further DNA sequences coding for the same CDR3. The V call is TRBV28, the J call TRBJ1-2; no reliable D call. The CDR3 is made up of 12 amino acids. Germline V lookup: CDR1 MDHEN, CDR2 SYDVKM. V lost 3 bases, J lost 5 bases, and 7 bases lay in between. In DNA form, the CDR3 reads TGTGCCAGCAGTTTGGGAGGGTATGGCTACACCTTC. The encoded protein is CASSLGGYGYTF.

The rearrangement uses TRBV19 and TRBJ1-2, with D unresolved. With 7 bases removed from V and 4 bases from J, the gap between germline ends came to 10 bases. Germline V lookup: CDR1 LNHDA, CDR2 SQIVND (reference sequence). CDR3 length: 12 amino acids. This CDR3 is CASTETFYGYTF. The DNA for the CDR3 is TGTGCCAGTACCGAAACCTTCTATGGCTACACCTTC.

The gene calls are TRBV7-9 and TRBJ2-6; D tentatively fits TRBD1 or TRBD2 (5 bases each). This CDR3 has 15 amino acids. Germline CDR1 is SEHNR and CDR2 is FQNEAQ (reference sequence). The V gene lost 3 bases and the J gene lost 4 bases, with 10 bases spanning the gap. The CDR3 here is CASSFIGTGANVLTF. The CDR3 DNA is TGTGCCAGCAGCTTCATAGGGACCGGGGCCAACGTCCTGACTTTC.

J is TRBJ2-7 and V is TRBV5-5, with TRBD2 as a possible D gene (6 bases). The length of the CDR3 is 14 residues. Germline V gene data show CDR1 as SGHKS and CDR2 as YYEKEE (reference sequence). V dropped 2 bases and J dropped 1 base, with 10 bases sitting between them. This chain's CDR3 is CASSFPGGSYEQYF. CDR3 coding DNA: TGTGCCAGCAGCTTCCCCGGGGGATCCTACGAGCAGTACTTC.

This clone was picked up one time. The rearrangement links TRBV20-1 to TRBJ2-7; D is possibly TRBD1 or TRBD2 (7 bases each). The germline V gene has CDR1 DFQATT and CDR2 SNEGSKA (reference sequence). The CDR3 length is 17 residues. V lost 3 bases and J lost 0, with 21 bases in between. The CDR3, as DNA: TGCAGTGCTAGTTTCCTTCAGGGGGGGCGAGACTCCTACGAGCAGTACTTC. Translation gives CSASFLQGGRDSYEQYF.

The chain couples TRBV27 to TRBJ1-2; D unclear. The CDR3 is 12 amino acids. Germline lookup yields CDR1 MNHEY and CDR2 SMNVEV (reference sequence). V lost 6 bases to trimming and J lost 4 bases, with 9 bases between them. CDR3 sequence (DNA): TGTGCCAGCAGAGCCCCGGGCTATGGCTACACCTTC. Translation gives CASRAPGYGYTF.

This chain links TRBV7-2 with TRBJ2-7, with D hard to call. This CDR3 is 15 amino acids long. V was clipped by 2 bases and J by 5 bases, with 16 bases between them. The V gene's germline CDR1 is SGHTA and CDR2 FQGNSA. The CDR3 reads CASSLLGLPGDEQYF. The CDR3 DNA reads as TGTGCCAGCAGCTTATTAGGTCTACCTGGGGACGAGCAGTACTTC.

The gene calls are TRBV7-7 and TRBJ1-6, with 7 nucleotides matching TRBD1. The V gene's germline CDR1 is SSHAT and CDR2 FNYEAQ (reference sequence). The J segment lost 7 bases and the V segment lost 5 bases, leaving 5 bases of the junction unmatched. CDR3 length equals 14 residues. The DNA of the CDR3 is TGTGCCAGCAGCACGGGACAGTCGAATTCACCCCTCCACTTT. This gives the protein CASSTGQSNSPLHF. The complete variable domain, with remaining parts taken from reference TRBV7-7 and TRBJ1-6, reads GAGVSQSPRYKVTKRGQDVTLRCDPISSHATLYWYQQALGQGPEFLTYFNYEAQPDKSGLPSDRFSAERPEGSISTLTIQRTEQRDSAMYRCASSTGQSNSPLHFGNGTRLTVT.

V usage is TRBV5-1 and J usage is TRBJ1-1, with no clear D. CDR1 is SGHRS and CDR2 is YFSETQ in the germline V gene. Trimming left V 0 bases short and J 5 bases short, with 17 bases between. There are 16 residues in the CDR3. CDR3 region: CASSLVEALPSTEAFF. CDR3 DNA sequence: TGCGCCAGCAGCTTGGTCGAGGCCCTCCCGTCAACTGAAGCTTTCTTT.

The chain employs TRBV7-9 and TRBJ1-1, with D unclear. CDR3 size: 15 residues. Trimming pared 4 bases from V and 0 bases from J, leaving 12 bases between. The germline V gene encodes CDR1 SEHNR and CDR2 FQNEAQ (reference sequence). CDR3 sequence (DNA): TGTGCCAGCAGCTCCCGCGGCGGCATGAACACTGAAGCTTTCTTT. Its protein product is CASSSRGGMNTEAFF.

The gene calls are TRBV18 and TRBJ1-2, with a weak D call TRBD1 (6 bases). The V gene lost 3 bases and the J gene lost 7 bases, with 15 bases spanning the gap. This CDR3 is 14 amino acids long. Per germline, CDR1 KGHSH and CDR2 LQKENI. The CDR3 coding sequence is TGTGCCAGCTCACCGGGACAAGGGGATCGTGGCTACACCTTC. Translation gives CASSPGQGDRGYTF.

CDR3 sequence (DNA): TGCAGCGTTGAAGGGTCCCGGGGGGCGGTTGAGCAGTTCTTC. Translated, it gives CSVEGSRGAVEQFF. The chain joins TRBV29-1 to TRBJ2-1, with D perhaps matching TRBD2 (7 bases). Trimming cost V 1 base and J 9 bases, with 16 bases left between them. CDR1 is SQVTM and CDR2 is ANQGSEA in the germline V gene. This CDR3 contains 14 residues.

This chain joins TRBV7-6 and TRBJ1-5; 7 bases are a match to TRBD1. This CDR3 is built from 15 residues. Germline V gene data show CDR1 as SGHVS and CDR2 as FNYEAQ. The J segment lost 3 bases and the V segment lost 3 bases, leaving 5 bases of the junction unmatched. CDR3 sequence reads: CASSLGDSFNQPQHF. CDR3 sequence (DNA): TGTGCCAGCAGCTTGGGGGACAGTTTCAATCAGCCCCAGCATTTT.

This chain uses TRBV7-3 with TRBJ2-2; 9 nucleotides align to TRBD2. CDR1 and CDR2 (germline): SGHTA, FQGTGA. J gave up 4 bases and V 5 bases, and 8 bases lay outside the gene matches. The CDR3 length is 16 residues. Here the CDR3 reads CASSLLAGVFTGELFF. The DNA of the CDR3 is TGTGCCAGCAGCCTATTAGCGGGAGTCTTCACCGGGGAGCTGTTTTTT.

This clone was counted once. The V and J genes are TRBV28 and TRBJ2-1; D call uncertain. The CDR3 contains 13 residues. CDR1 MDHEN and CDR2 SYDVKM come from the germline V gene. V dropped 7 bases and J dropped 0 bases, with 7 bases sitting between them. CDR3 in amino acids: CASTKSSYNEQFF. DNA for the CDR3: TGTGCCAGCACCAAGAGCTCCTACAATGAGCAGTTCTTC.

The J gene is TRBJ1-2, the V gene TRBV5-1, with unresolved D. V was cut by 4 bases and J by 8 bases, with 21 bases left in between. The germline V gene encodes CDR1 SGHRS and CDR2 YFSETQ. The CDR3 is made up of 15 amino acids. Here the CDR3 reads CASSPRDGAGGGYTF. The CDR3 DNA sequence: TGCGCCAGCAGCCCGCGAGACGGAGCGGGAGGGGGCTACACCTTC.

The chain uses TRBV27 and TRBJ1-6; D uncertain. The CDR3 has 13 residues. Germline values: CDR1 MNHEY, CDR2 SMNVEV (reference sequence). Between the trimmed V and J ends, which lost 6 bases and 9 bases, there was a span of 12 bases. CDR3 sequence reads: CASRPWGASPLHF. Here the CDR3 DNA reads TGTGCCAGCAGACCCTGGGGAGCTTCACCCCTCCACTTT.

The chain uses TRBV28 and TRBJ1-1; D gene ambiguous. V lost 7 bases and J 1 base, leaving 7 bases between the germline ends. Germline V gene sequence: CDR1 MDHEN, CDR2 SYDVKM. The CDR3 runs 12 residues. The CDR3 sequence: CASNDRNTEAFF. CDR3 bases: TGTGCCAGCAACGACCGGAACACTGAAGCTTTCTTT.

Note on this clone: Mismatch with germline at one junction end may stem from a read error. The chain carries TRBV25-1 and TRBJ1-6, with D perhaps matching TRBD1 (6 bases). The CDR3 is 14 residues long. Per germline, CDR1 MGHDK and CDR2 SYGVNS. The CDR3 nucleotides are TGTGCCAGCAGCCGGGACACCTATGATTCACCCCTCCACTTT. It yields the protein CASSRDTYDSPLHF. Drawing the rest from reference TRBV25-1 and TRBJ1-6, the complete variable domain is EADIYQTPRYLVIGTGKKITLECSQTMGHDKMYWYQQDPGMELHLIHYSYGVNSTEKGDLSSESTVSRIRTEHFPLTLESARPSHTSQYLCASSRDTYDSPLHFGNGTRLTVT.

The CDR3 nucleotides read TGTGCCAGCAGTAATACAGGGTTCACCGGGGAGCTGTTTTTT. This encodes CASSNTGFTGELFF. V and J are TRBV28 and TRBJ2-2; D might be TRBD1 (6 bases). Trimming left V 5 bases short and J 4 bases short, with 11 bases between. This CDR3 has 14 amino acids. Germline V gene data show CDR1 as MDHEN and CDR2 as SYDVKM. The entire variable domain, with the rest obtained from reference TRBV28 and TRBJ2-2, is as follows: DVKVTQSSRYLVKRTGEKVFLECVQDMDHENMFWYRQDPGLGLRLIYFSYDVKMKEKGDIPEGYSVSREKKERFSLILESASTNQTSMYLCASSNTGFTGELFFGEGSRLTVL.

The V and J genes are TRBV10-3 and TRBJ2-2, with D perhaps matching TRBD1 (6 bases). The CDR3 covers 14 residues. V lost 3 bases and J 5 bases, leaving 10 bases between the germline ends. Germline V gene sequence: CDR1 ENHRY, CDR2 SYGVKD. As DNA, the CDR3 is TGTGCCATCAGTGAAGGGGGTTGGACCGGGGAGCTGTTTTTT. It encodes CAISEGGWTGELFF.

This clone has only a few counts. This chain joins TRBV2 and TRBJ1-1, with 7 nucleotides matching TRBD1. The CDR3 is made up of 13 amino acids. V dropped 10 bases and J dropped 0; count of bases not matched to a gene: 5. The V gene's germline CDR1 is SNHLY and CDR2 FYNNEI. The CDR3 loop is CANRDSMNTEAFF. The CDR3 DNA follows: TGTGCCAACAGGGACAGCATGAACACTGAAGCTTTCTTT.

The J gene is TRBJ2-3, the V gene TRBV28; D gene unclear. Trimming left V 3 bases short and J 2 bases short, with 9 bases between. Germline-derived CDR1 and CDR2 are MDHEN and SYDVKM. There are 14 residues in the CDR3. CDR3 loop: CASSFVVATDTQYF. The CDR3 DNA sequence: TGTGCCAGCAGTTTTGTAGTAGCCACAGATACGCAGTATTTT.

The V call is TRBV28, the J call TRBJ2-4, with D possibly matching TRBD2 (6 bases). The CDR3 totals 17 residues. V lost 3 bases to trimming and J lost 1 base, with 16 bases between them. Germline V gene data show CDR1 as MDHEN and CDR2 as SYDVKM. CDR3 sequence: CASSLSGSGAAKNIQYF. CDR3 bases: TGTGCCAGCAGTTTGTCCGGGAGTGGTGCCGCCAAAAACATTCAGTACTTC.

The gene calls are TRBV7-2 and TRBJ1-4, with no clear D. The germline gives CDR1 SGHTA, CDR2 FQGNSA. The CDR3 is 14 residues long. V dropped 1 base and J dropped 8 bases, with 11 bases sitting between them. The CDR3 sequence: CASSLEPPPEKLFF. CDR3 DNA sequence: TGTGCCAGCAGCTTAGAACCACCCCCAGAAAAACTGTTTTTT.

The chain uses TRBV19 and TRBJ2-3; 9 nucleotides match TRBD2. Trimming took 5 bases from V and 6 from J; bases not matched to a gene: 9. Germline CDR1 LNHDA, CDR2 SQIVND (reference sequence). The CDR3 extends over 15 amino acids. The CDR3 spells CASSVSGSVGDTQYF. CDR3 nucleotides: TGTGCCAGTAGTGTTAGCGGGAGCGTTGGGGATACGCAGTATTTT.

The rearrangement links TRBV6-5 to TRBJ1-1; tentatively, D is TRBD1 (6 bases). The CDR3 has 12 amino acids. Looked up from germline, CDR1 is MNHEY and CDR2 is SVGAGI. Trimming removed 6 bases from V and 6 bases from J, with 11 bases in between. CDR3 in amino acids: CASRPRGAEAFF. The CDR3 nucleotides read TGTGCCAGCAGACCCAGGGGCGCTGAAGCTTTCTTT.

This clone was observed a single time. CDR3: CASSPIKTVSSYNEQFF. In nucleotides, the CDR3 is TGTGCCAGCAGCCCGATAAAAACAGTGAGCTCCTACAATGAGCAGTTCTTC. The chain links TRBV9 to TRBJ2-1; no clear D gene. The CDR3 is made up of 17 amino acids. Per germline, CDR1 SGDLS and CDR2 YYNGEE. Trimming took off 4 bases at V and 0 bases at J, with 17 bases between the two ends. The variable domain in full, with the rest retrieved from reference TRBV9 and TRBJ2-1, is DSGVTQTPKHLITATGQRVTLRCSPRSGDLSVYWYQQSLDQGLQFLIQYYNGEERAKGNILERFSAQQFPDLHSELNLSSLELGDSALYFCASSPIKTVSSYNEQFFGPGTRLTVL.